One and the same sample provided the 25 T cell receptor beta chains below, sequenced in a study of cytomegalovirus exposure and HLA in healthy donors. In the PCR, 60 Vbeta and 13 Jbeta primers were used. The repertoire was sequenced with immunoSEQ multiplex PCR; TCRdb's copy has only in-frame clones and lacks some. The profile shows fewer than 200,000 clones, approximately 85% of them singletons. The specimen was PBMCs. The source of these receptors is a man aged 45-65 years in good health and CMV-seropositive.

The rearrangement uses TRBV29-1 and TRBJ1-5; 9 bases are a match to TRBD1. CDR3 length equals 14 residues. The trim removed 6 bases at V and 7 bases at J, leaving 10 bases unmatched. Germline-derived CDR1 and CDR2 are SQVTM and ANQGSEA. CDR3 amino acids: CSVSKGTGNQPQHF. The CDR3 DNA reads as TGCAGCGTATCCAAGGGGACAGGGAACCAGCCCCAGCATTTT.

The rearrangement links TRBV18 to TRBJ1-3; D is uncertain. The CDR3 contains 15 residues. V was clipped by 3 bases and J by 0 bases, with 9 bases between them. Germline CDR1 KGHSH, CDR2 LQKENI. The CDR3 nucleotides read TGTGCCAGCTCACCTCAGGTTACCTCTGGAAACACCATATATTTT. It encodes CASSPQVTSGNTIYF.

This sequence joins TRBV27 and TRBJ2-5, with 12 bases aligning to TRBD2. Near its end, the DNA agrees better with TRBJ2-7, so the J call may be wrong. Germline CDR1 MNHEY, CDR2 SMNVEV (reference sequence). The CDR3 consists of 15 residues. CDR3: CASSLSGLAGYEQYF. DNA for the CDR3: TGTGCCAGCAGTTTATCGGGACTAGCGGGCTACGAGCAGTACTTC.

The chain has TRBV29-1 and TRBJ1-2, with D unclear. The length of the CDR3 is 14 residues. Trimming removed 7 bases at V and 6 bases at J, with 21 bases between. Germline V gene lookup returns CDR1 SQVTM and CDR2 ANQGSEA. The CDR3 loop reads CSGSGVPPNHGYTF. The CDR3 region has the DNA TGCAGCGGGTCCGGGGTCCCTCCGAATCATGGCTACACCTTC. Full variable domain (rest looked up from reference TRBV29-1 and TRBJ1-2): SAVISQKPSRDICQRGTSLTIQCQVDSQVTMMFWYRQQPGQSLTLIATANQGSEATYESGFVIDKFPISRPNLTFSTLTVSNMSPEDSSIYLCSGSGVPPNHGYTFGSGTRLTVV.

The chain is built from TRBV6-1 and TRBJ1-5; D is unclear. V was cut by 6 bases and J by 3 bases, with 3 bases left in between. Germline V gives CDR1 MNHNS, CDR2 SASEGT. The CDR3 length is 11 residues. The CDR3 here is CASSHNQPQHF. For the CDR3, the DNA is TGTGCCAGCAGCCACAATCAGCCCCAGCATTTT.

V is TRBV28 and J is TRBJ2-2; a weak D match, TRBD1 (5 bases). The CDR3 sequence is 15 residues long. Germline CDR1 reads MDHEN; CDR2 reads SYDVKM. Trimming pared 4 bases from V and 4 bases from J, leaving 13 bases between. The CDR3 DNA reads TGTGCCAGCAGTTATCGCCAGGGTTCCACCGGGGAGCTGTTTTTT. This translates into CASSYRQGSTGELFF.

The chain joins TRBV5-6 to TRBJ1-3; 7 bases fit TRBD1. The trim removed 3 bases at V and 0 bases at J, leaving 3 bases unmatched. The CDR3 covers 15 residues. Germline V gives CDR1 SGHDT, CDR2 YYEEEE. CDR3 loop: CASSWGQISGNTIYF. The DNA for the CDR3 is TGTGCCAGCAGCTGGGGACAGATCTCTGGAAACACCATATATTTT.

The chain recombines TRBV19 with TRBJ1-5; D is unclear. Between the trimmed V and J ends, which lost 3 bases and 1 base, there was a span of 7 bases. The CDR3 extends over 14 amino acids. CDR1 is LNHDA and CDR2 is SQIVND in the germline V gene (reference sequence). The CDR3 loop reads CASSISQSNQPQHF. Here the CDR3 DNA reads TGTGCCAGTAGTATTTCTCAGAGCAATCAGCCCCAGCATTTT.

The chain employs TRBV6-5 and TRBJ1-1, with TRBD1 matching over 7 bases. The CDR3 is made up of 16 amino acids. Per the germline V gene, CDR1 is MNHEY and CDR2 is SVGAGI. Trimming at V came to 2 bases and at J to 4 bases, leaving 10 bases not matched to a gene. CDR3 loop: CASSYPRVTGITEAFF. DNA of the CDR3: TGTGCCAGCAGTTACCCCCGAGTGACAGGGATCACTGAAGCTTTCTTT.

This chain uses TRBV6-5 with TRBJ2-7; 9 nucleotides line up with TRBD2. The length of the CDR3 is 14 residues. The V gene end was trimmed by 8 bases and the J gene end by 4 bases; junction bases not matched to a gene: 9. CDR1 is MNHEY and CDR2 is SVGAGI in the germline V gene. CDR3 residues: CASSFAGGPYEQYF. The CDR3 DNA follows: TGTGCCAGCTCTTTCGCGGGAGGGCCTTACGAGCAGTACTTC.

In this sample, this clone turned up a few times. One junction end disagrees with the germline gene, perhaps due to a read error. The V gene is TRBV7-7, the J gene TRBJ1-5; maybe TRBD1 (5 bases). CDR1 is SSHAT and CDR2 is FNYEAQ in the germline V gene (reference sequence). This CDR3 region has 15 residues. CDR3 sequence: CASSSQGRYNQPQHF. CDR3 nucleotides: TGTGCTAGCAGCTCCCAGGGCAGGTACAATCAGCCCCAGCATTTT.

This clone appeared a few times. This chain links TRBV5-4 with TRBJ2-1; 7 bases fit TRBD1. There are 15 residues in the CDR3. Germline lookup yields CDR1 SGHNT and CDR2 YYREEE (reference sequence). V shed 0 bases and J 4 bases; nucleotides not matched to a gene: 4. CDR3 sequence (DNA): TGTGCCAGCAGCTTGGGGCAGGGGGAATACAATGAGCAGTTCTTC. Protein product: CASSLGQGEYNEQFF.

The chain has TRBV29-1 and TRBJ2-3; D not certain. CDR1 is SQVTM, CDR2 ANQGSEA, per germline. CDR3 length equals 12 residues. Deletions cut 2 bases from V and 0 bases from J, with 3 bases between. This CDR3 is CSVEPSTDTQYF. The DNA for the CDR3 is TGCAGCGTTGAACCTAGCACAGATACGCAGTATTTT.

The chain uses TRBV4-2 and TRBJ2-1; 10 positions match TRBD2. Germline V CDR1 and CDR2: LGHNA, YNFKEQ. The CDR3 is 17 amino acids. V lost 4 bases to trimming and J lost 1 base; unmatched junction nucleotides: 7. CDR3 sequence (DNA): TGTGCCAGCAGCCGTCTTAGCGGGAGGAGTTCCTACAATGAGCAGTTCTTC. This gives the protein CASSRLSGRSSYNEQFF.

V gene TRBV5-4 combines with J gene TRBJ2-5, with D possibly matching TRBD1 (6 bases). V shed 3 bases and J shed 0 bases, with 9 bases lying between them. CDR1 is SGHNT and CDR2 is YYREEE in the germline V gene (reference sequence). CDR3 length equals 14 residues. The CDR3 protein is CASSYDRYQETQYF. DNA of the CDR3: TGTGCCAGCAGCTACGACAGGTACCAAGAGACCCAGTACTTC.

The V gene is TRBV6-6, the J gene TRBJ2-7, with D possibly being TRBD1 (6 bases). In germline, CDR1 is MNHNY, CDR2 SVGAGI (reference sequence). The CDR3 is 16 amino acids. Trimming stripped 2 bases from V and 3 bases from J, with 17 bases between. This CDR3 reads CASSYRRQASNYEQYF. The CDR3 DNA reads TGTGCCAGCAGTTACCGTCGACAGGCAAGTAACTACGAGCAGTACTTC.

The genes are TRBV5-1 and TRBJ2-7, with a tentative D call TRBD2 (5 bases). There are 15 residues in the CDR3. The germline V and J ends were trimmed by 0 bases and 5 bases, with 15 bases remaining between them. Germline CDR1 SGHRS, CDR2 YFSETQ. CDR3 residues: CASSLVSVRVHEQYF. The CDR3 nucleotides read TGCGCCAGCAGCTTGGTATCGGTGAGGGTCCACGAGCAGTACTTC.

The CDR3 sequence is CATSRDRGAGNTIYF. CDR3 in DNA: TGTGCCACCAGCAGAGATCGCGGGGCTGGAAACACCATATATTTT. V usage is TRBV15 and J usage is TRBJ1-3; D remains unclear. Germline V CDR1 and CDR2: LNHNV, YYDKDF (reference sequence). Deletions cut 0 bases from V and 2 bases from J, with 8 bases between. There are 15 residues in the CDR3.

The chain employs TRBV27 and TRBJ1-2, with D uncertain. The CDR3 is made up of 13 amino acids. Per the germline V gene, CDR1 is MNHEY and CDR2 is SMNVEV (reference sequence). Trimming cost V 2 bases and J 4 bases, with 8 bases left between them. CDR3 amino acids: CASSLMGSYGYTF. CDR3 nucleotide sequence: TGTGCCAGCAGTTTAATGGGCAGCTATGGCTACACCTTC.

The chain joins TRBV4-2 to TRBJ1-6; D is undetermined. Trimming stripped 0 bases from V and 6 bases from J, with 9 bases between. The CDR3 contains 15 residues. Germline V gives CDR1 LGHNA, CDR2 YNFKEQ. The CDR3 sequence: CASSQEGVLNSPLHF. The CDR3 DNA follows: TGTGCCAGCAGCCAAGAAGGAGTCCTTAATTCACCCCTCCACTTT.

This clone was counted a single time. This chain joins TRBV6-5 and TRBJ2-5; 14 positions agree with TRBD2. The assigned J gene may be wrong: the sequence end matches TRBJ2-7 better. Germline CDR1 MNHEY, CDR2 SVGAGI. The CDR3 has 15 residues. The CDR3 region has the DNA TGTGCCAGCAGTCAGAGGACTAGCGGGAGGTACGAGCAGTACTTC. It specifies CASSQRTSGRYEQYF.

The chain links TRBV11-1 to TRBJ2-1; 7 bases fit TRBD2. Germline lookup yields CDR1 SGHAT and CDR2 FQDESV (reference sequence). V shed 8 bases, J shed 5 bases, and the junction held 6 bases outside the gene matches. The CDR3 loop spans 13 amino acids. CDR3 nucleotides: TGTGCCAGCCGGGACTATATCAACAATGAGCAGTTCTTC. It translates to CASRDYINNEQFF.

CDR3 sequence reads: CAISLGVNSPLHF. The CDR3 DNA reads as TGTGCCATCTCACTAGGTGTGAATTCACCCCTCCACTTT. The chain uses TRBV10-3 and TRBJ1-6; D is undetermined. The CDR3 is 13 residues long. Per the germline V gene, CDR1 is ENHRY and CDR2 is SYGVKD. Trimming left V 8 bases short and J 7 bases short, with 12 bases between.

The V and J genes are TRBV28 and TRBJ1-5, with a weak D call TRBD1 (6 bases). CDR3 length: 13 amino acids. The ends were cut back, 6 bases at V and 10 bases at J, with 16 bases in the middle. The germline gives CDR1 MDHEN, CDR2 SYDVKM. CDR3 loop: CASRPPGQIPQHF. Here the CDR3 DNA reads TGTGCCAGCAGGCCGCCGGGACAAATACCCCAGCATTTT.

This clone has more than one count but fewer than ten. J is TRBJ2-5 and V is TRBV9; D is possibly TRBD1 (7 bases). The CDR3 runs to 15 residues. Germline CDR1 SGDLS, CDR2 YYNGEE. V was cut by 0 bases and J by 0 bases, with 9 bases left in between. In nucleotides, the CDR3 is TGTGCCAGCAGCGTAGCAGGGGGGTACCAAGAGACCCAGTACTTC. Its protein is CASSVAGGYQETQYF. The full variable domain, in which reference TRBV9 and TRBJ2-5 provide the parts outside the CDR3, is DSGVTQTPKHLITATGQRVTLRCSPRSGDLSVYWYQQSLDQGLQFLIQYYNGEERAKGNILERFSAQQFPDLHSELNLSSLELGDSALYFCASSVAGGYQETQYFGPGTRLLVL.